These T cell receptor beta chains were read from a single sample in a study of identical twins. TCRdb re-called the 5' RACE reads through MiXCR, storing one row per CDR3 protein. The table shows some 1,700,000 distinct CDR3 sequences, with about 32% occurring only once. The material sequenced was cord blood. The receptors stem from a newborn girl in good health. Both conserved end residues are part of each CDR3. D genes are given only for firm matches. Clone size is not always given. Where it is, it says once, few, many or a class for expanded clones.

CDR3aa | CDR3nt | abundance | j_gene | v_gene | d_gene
CASRLRTGMNTEAFF | TGTGCCAGCCGACTCCGAACGGGGATGAACACTGAAGCTTTCTTT | - | TRBJ1-1 | TRBV7-2 | -
CSARVRAHTDTQYF | TGCAGTGCTAGAGTGCGGGCCCACACAGATACGCAGTATTTT | few | TRBJ2-3 | TRBV20-1 | -
CASSLASLGDFTDTQYF | TGTGCCAGCAGCTTAGCTTCGTTAGGGGATTTCACAGATACGCAGTATTTT | - | TRBJ2-3 | TRBV7-9 | -
CASSRTGRDGYTF | TGTGCCAGCTCCCGGACAGGGCGAGATGGCTACACCTTC | many | TRBJ1-2 | TRBV18 | TRBD1
CASSGRDRGLDEQYF | TGTGCCAGCAGTGGCCGGGACAGGGGGCTGGACGAGCAGTACTTC | few | TRBJ2-7 | TRBV25-1 | TRBD1
CASSLAGGPRDTQYF | TGTGCCAGCAGTTTAGCGGGAGGGCCAAGAGATACGCAGTATTTT | - | TRBJ2-3 | TRBV12-3/TRBV12-4 | TRBD2
CASSLPGQKNIQYF | TGTGCCAGCAGCTTACCGGGACAGAAAAACATTCAGTACTTC | - | TRBJ2-4 | TRBV7-2 | TRBD1
CASSRLAGEYTQYF | TGTGCCAGCAGCCGACTAGCGGGAGAATATACGCAGTATTTT | once | TRBJ2-3 | TRBV6-5 | TRBD2
CASSPLTNSRNQPQHF | TGTGCCAGCAGCCCACTCACTAATTCCCGCAATCAGCCCCAGCATTTT | few | TRBJ1-5 | TRBV7-8 | -
CASSESGREQFF | TGTGCCAGCAGTGAATCTGGTCGCGAGCAGTTCTTC | many | TRBJ2-1 | TRBV25-1 | -
CASTLGTYLTGELFF | TGTGCCAGCACCCTTGGGACTTACCTGACCGGGGAGCTGTTTTTT | - | TRBJ2-2 | TRBV6-2/TRBV6-3 | -
CASSRDRSQSGYTF | TGTGCCAGCAGCAGGGACAGATCCCAATCCGGCTACACCTTC | - | TRBJ1-2 | TRBV21-1 | -
CASSFGLGYNEQFF | TGTGCCAGCAGTTTTGGACTAGGGTACAATGAGCAGTTCTTC | many | TRBJ2-1 | TRBV12-3/TRBV12-4 | TRBD2
CASFIEGTEAFF | TGTGCCAGCTTTATTGAGGGAACTGAAGCTTTCTTT | - | TRBJ1-1 | TRBV2 | -
CASSDQGLGGEKLFF | TGTGCCAGCAGCGACCAGGGACTTGGGGGTGAAAAACTGTTTTTT | few | TRBJ1-4 | TRBV7-2 | -
CASLFDWGYGYTF | TGTGCCAGCCTCTTCGACTGGGGCTATGGCTACACCTTC | few | TRBJ1-2 | TRBV28 | -
CASSQVQGAGTDTQYF | TGTGCCAGCAGTCAAGTACAGGGGGCGGGGACAGATACGCAGTATTTT | few | TRBJ2-3 | TRBV6-6 | TRBD1
CASSEHEQGPTEAFF | TGTGCCAGCAGTGAACATGAGCAGGGTCCGACTGAAGCTTTCTTT | - | TRBJ1-1 | TRBV25-1 | -
CASSQFGPNTEAFF | TGTGCCAGCAGCCAGTTTGGACCGAACACTGAAGCTTTCTTT | - | TRBJ1-1 | TRBV3-1 | -
CASSVGTGIYEQYF | TGTGCCAGCAGTGTAGGGACCGGAATTTACGAGCAGTACTTC | - | TRBJ2-7 | TRBV6-1 | -
CASRTPRRSYEQYF | TGTGCCAGCAGAACCCCCCGTCGATCCTACGAGCAGTACTTC | - | TRBJ2-7 | TRBV2 | -
CASRPRTSQETQYF | TGTGCCAGCAGACCTAGGACTAGCCAAGAGACCCAGTACTTC | few | TRBJ2-5 | TRBV7-2 | TRBD2
CAASGTSGRSSYEQYF | TGTGCCGCTTCCGGGACTAGCGGGAGGAGCTCCTACGAGCAGTACTTC | few | TRBJ2-7 | TRBV24-1 | TRBD2
CASSRSGRGADTQYF | TGTGCCAGCAGCCGAAGCGGGAGGGGCGCAGATACGCAGTATTTT | once | TRBJ2-3 | TRBV3-1 | TRBD2
CASRRASGRAYEQYF | TGTGCCAGCAGAAGAGCTAGCGGGAGGGCCTACGAGCAGTACTTC | - | TRBJ2-7 | TRBV28 | TRBD2
CASSLAGARTQETQYF | TGTGCCAGCAGTTTGGCCGGGGCACGGACTCAAGAGACCCAGTACTTC | few | TRBJ2-5 | TRBV28 | -
CAISSRSLNTEAFF | TGTGCCATCAGTTCCAGATCCTTGAACACTGAAGCTTTCTTT | few | TRBJ1-1 | TRBV10-3 | -
CASSQAGTSGGHSSYNEQYF | TGCGCCAGCAGCCAAGCGGGGACTAGCGGGGGGCATAGCTCCTACAATGAGCAGTACTTC | - | TRBJ2-7 | TRBV4-1 | TRBD2
CASSLWTTGAFF | TGTGCCAGCAGTTTGTGGACAACGGGAGCTTTCTTT | - | TRBJ1-1 | TRBV28 | -
CASSVLTSNEQFF | TGTGCCAGCAGCGTTTTAACCTCTAATGAGCAGTTCTTC | - | TRBJ2-1 | TRBV9 | -
CASKQGQGLGYTF | TGTGCCAGCAAACAGGGGCAGGGGCTTGGCTACACCTTC | - | TRBJ1-2 | TRBV6-5 | TRBD1
CSARRGRRETYNEQFF | TGCAGTGCTCGGCGCGGACGGCGGGAGACCTACAATGAGCAGTTCTTC | few | TRBJ2-1 | TRBV20-1 | TRBD2
CASSPTSGIHNEQFF | TGTGCCAGCAGTCCCACTAGCGGGATACACAATGAGCAGTTCTTC | - | TRBJ2-1 | TRBV12-3/TRBV12-4 | TRBD2
CASLPMRGSSTYNEQFF | TGTGCCAGCCTACCGATGAGGGGGAGTTCTACCTACAATGAGCAGTTCTTC | - | TRBJ2-1 | TRBV6-1 | -
CASSSTGTADEQYF | TGTGCCAGCAGTTCGACCGGGACAGCGGACGAGCAGTACTTC | - | TRBJ2-7 | TRBV6-5 | TRBD1
CASSLAMLAGEYNEQFF | TGTGCCAGCAGCTTAGCGATGCTAGCGGGGGAGTACAATGAGCAGTTCTTC | - | TRBJ2-1 | TRBV7-2 | TRBD2
CSATRQGPQETQYF | TGCAGTGCTACTAGACAGGGACCCCAAGAGACCCAGTACTTC | - | TRBJ2-5 | TRBV20-1 | TRBD1
CASSGRTSGVETQYF | TGTGCCAGCAGCGGGCGGACTAGCGGGGTGGAGACCCAGTACTTC | - | TRBJ2-5 | TRBV7-2 | TRBD2
CASSLRSEAFF | TGTGCCAGCAGCTTAAGGTCTGAAGCTTTCTTT | few | TRBJ1-1 | TRBV5-6 | -
CSARLLQYYEQYF | TGCAGTGCTAGACTCCTACAGTACTACGAGCAGTACTTC | - | TRBJ2-7 | TRBV20-1 | -
CASGLVRDRGRTNEELFF | TGTGCTAGTGGTTTGGTACGGGACAGGGGGCGAACTAATGAAGAACTGTTTTTT | - | TRBJ1-4 | TRBV12-5 | TRBD1
CATSDLRLAGQETQYF | TGTGCCACCAGTGATTTGAGGCTAGCGGGACAAGAGACCCAGTACTTC | few | TRBJ2-5 | TRBV24-1 | TRBD2
CASSPRGPYEQYF | TGTGCCAGCAGTCCCAGGGGGCCCTACGAGCAGTACTTC | many | TRBJ2-7 | TRBV6-1 | TRBD1
CASSPSGRALYGYTF | TGTGCCAGCAGCCCCTCAGGGCGGGCCCTCTATGGCTACACCTTC | - | TRBJ1-2 | TRBV7-6 | -
CASSQDECSIKCVDEQYF | TGTGCCAGCAGCCAAGACGAATGCAGCATAAAGTGTGTAGACGAGCAGTACTTC | - | TRBJ2-7 | TRBV14 | -
CASRLTDLTEAFF | TGTGCCAGCAGGCTGACAGACCTCACTGAAGCTTTCTTT | - | TRBJ1-1 | TRBV6-2/TRBV6-3 | -
CASSHSTGYGYTF | TGTGCCAGCAGCCATTCGACAGGCTATGGCTACACCTTC | few | TRBJ1-2 | TRBV7-9 | -
CASGYAYEQYF | TGCGCCAGCGGCTACGCTTACGAGCAGTACTTC | - | TRBJ2-7 | TRBV5-1 | -
CASTRRRGDLNYGYTF | TGTGCCAGCACCAGACGACGGGGCGACCTTAACTATGGCTACACCTTC | - | TRBJ1-2 | TRBV2 | -
CAISESARNYGYTF | TGTGCCATCAGTGAGTCGGCCAGGAACTATGGCTACACCTTC | many | TRBJ1-2 | TRBV10-3 | -
CSAPLAAAGNTIYF | TGCAGTGCCCCCCTGGCGGCCGCTGGAAACACCATATATTTT | - | TRBJ1-3 | TRBV20-1 | -
CASSDTGTGHDEQYF | TGTGCCAGCAGTGACACCGGGACAGGGCACGACGAGCAGTACTTC | - | TRBJ2-7 | TRBV25-1 | TRBD1
CMGERRLNYGYTF | TGCATGGGCGAGCGACGGCTGAACTATGGCTACACCTTC | - | TRBJ1-2 | TRBV20-1 | -
CASSERLAYEQYF | TGCGCCAGCAGCGAAAGACTAGCCTACGAGCAGTACTTC | few | TRBJ2-7 | TRBV5-1 | -